These 24 T cell receptor beta chains were sequenced from one sample in a study of blood T cells in healthy people across ages. A second PCR, run for about 7 to 12 cycles, used a sample-barcoded 5' primer plus a J-beta primer mix. Each CDR3 protein is one row after TCRdb ran MiXCR on the 5' RACE reads. The profile shows fewer than 800,000 distinct CDR3 sequences, more than 20% of them singletons. The sequenced material came from blood. These TCRs come from a man between 65 and 85 years old in good health.

This clonotype was detected only a few times. The rearrangement links TRBV12-3 or TRBV12-4 to TRBJ2-5; TRBD2 agrees at 9 bases. V lost 3 bases, J lost 4 bases, and 9 bases stayed unmatched. The CDR3 loop spans 16 amino acids. The CDR3 loop reads CASSFTLAGALETQYF. The CDR3 nucleotides are TGTGCCAGCAGTTTCACACTAGCGGGTGCTCTAGAGACCCAGTACTTC.

The V gene is TRBV7-2, the J gene TRBJ2-5, with 9 bases that match TRBD1. The DNA matches TRBJ2-7 better at its end, which makes the J call doubtful. The CDR3 covers 15 residues. The germline gives CDR1 SGHTA, CDR2 FQGNSA. CDR3 protein: CASSHTTGGDYEQYF. As DNA, the CDR3 is TGTGCCAGCAGCCATACGACAGGGGGTGACTACGAGCAGTACTTC.

This clonotype showed up just a few times. The chain employs TRBV5-1 and TRBJ2-1; 12 positions agree with TRBD2. Germline V CDR1 and CDR2: SGHRS, YFSETQ. After removal of 0 bases from V and 9 bases from J, the junction contained 4 bases not matched to a gene. This CDR3 region has 15 residues. The CDR3 is CASSLGLAGAGEQFF. CDR3 sequence (DNA): TGCGCCAGCAGCTTGGGACTAGCGGGAGCGGGTGAGCAGTTCTTC.

This clonotype was counted only a few times. The V call is TRBV5-5, the J call TRBJ1-2, with TRBD1 matching over 10 bases. With V trimmed by 0 bases and J by 5 bases, 7 bases remained unmatched. Germline loops: CDR1 SGHKS, CDR2 YYEKEE (reference sequence). The CDR3 length is 16 residues. CDR3 sequence reads: CASSLEVDRGAYGYTF. The CDR3 bases are TGTGCCAGCAGCTTGGAAGTGGACAGGGGGGCTTATGGCTACACCTTC.

The chain uses TRBV7-9 and TRBJ2-7; no clear D gene. V lost 7 bases and J lost 1, with 11 bases in between. CDR1 and CDR2 (germline): SEHNR, FQNEAQ (reference sequence). The CDR3 sequence is 13 residues long. CDR3: CASTSQVSYEQYF. The CDR3 bases are TGTGCCAGCACCTCTCAGGTATCCTACGAGCAGTACTTC.

The V gene is TRBV2, the J gene TRBJ1-1; D remains unclear. The CDR3 is 13 amino acids. Per germline, CDR1 SNHLY and CDR2 FYNNEI. The V end was cut by 11 bases, the J end by 4 bases, with 17 bases between. The DNA of the CDR3 is TGTGCCCCTCTGTGGAGACACACCACTGAAGCTTTCTTT. Translation: CAPLWRHTTEAFF.

The chain joins TRBV20-1 to TRBJ2-5; 11 bases fit TRBD2. Trimming removed 3 bases from V and 3 bases from J; junction bases left unmatched: 3. Germline V CDR1 and CDR2: DFQATT, SNEGSKA (reference sequence). The length of the CDR3 is 14 residues. The CDR3 bases are TGCAGTGCTAGGCCTAGCGGGGGGAAAGAGACCCAGTACTTC. Translation gives CSARPSGGKETQYF.

The genes are TRBV4-1 and TRBJ2-3, with 8 bases fitting TRBD1. Per the germline V gene, CDR1 is MGHRA and CDR2 is YSYEKL. The CDR3 covers 16 residues. V was clipped by 1 base and J by 8 bases; unmatched bases: 11. CDR3 coding DNA: TGCGCCAGCAGCCAAGGATGGACAGGGCGCTCCCTTACGCAGTATTTT. Amino acids: CASSQGWTGRSLTQYF.

The V call is TRBV9, the J call TRBJ2-3; 11 positions match TRBD2. With 4 bases clipped from V and 2 bases from J, the junction kept 6 bases outside the gene matches. The germline CDR1 and CDR2 sequences are SGDLS and YYNGEE. The CDR3 has 16 amino acids. CDR3 sequence reads: CASSIGTSGYTDTQYF. Written as DNA, the CDR3 is TGTGCCAGCAGCATCGGGACTAGCGGATACACAGATACGCAGTATTTT.

This clonotype was counted between two and nine times. This chain links TRBV3-1 with TRBJ2-3, with 7 bases fitting TRBD2. J gave up 1 base and V 2 bases, and 6 bases lay outside the gene matches. The CDR3 contains 16 residues. Germline assignment: CDR1 LGHDT and CDR2 YNNKEL (reference sequence). Written as DNA, the CDR3 is TGTGCCAGCAGCCAAACTCTAGCGGCCCGCACAGATACGCAGTATTTT. Residues: CASSQTLAARTDTQYF.

Remarks on this clonotype: The germline gene is not matched at one end of the junction; a read error may be the cause. This rearrangement joins TRBV7-7 to TRBJ2-2; D is ambiguous. The CDR3 consists of 13 residues. Germline-derived CDR1 and CDR2 are SSHAT and FNYEAQ (reference sequence). This CDR3 reads CASSSAPTGELFF. CDR3 coding DNA: TGTGCTAGCAGCTCCGCCCCCACCGGGGAGCTGTTTTTT.

This clonotype was seen only a few times. The genes are TRBV7-2 and TRBJ2-7; 7 bases align to TRBD1. The junction had 9 bases not matched to a gene; V was cut back by 4 bases and J by 3 bases. The length of the CDR3 is 15 residues. The germline V gene has CDR1 SGHTA and CDR2 FQGNSA. The CDR3 loop reads CASSYQTGLGYEQYF. The CDR3 bases are TGTGCCAGCAGCTACCAGACAGGGCTAGGCTACGAGCAGTACTTC.

This clonotype has only a few counts. At one of its ends the junction is not consistent with the germline gene, which may arise from a read error. The chain combines TRBV10-3 with TRBJ2-1; TRBD2 matches 8 bases. The length of the CDR3 is 14 residues. Germline assignment: CDR1 ENHRY and CDR2 SYGVKD. In DNA, the CDR3 is TGTGCCACCAGTGGCGGTAGCGGGATTACTGAGCAGTTCTTC. Translated, it gives CATSGGSGITEQFF.

CDR3 protein: CASSYIWRDDKNIQYF. The CDR3 DNA sequence: TGTGCCAGCAGTTACATTTGGCGGGACGACAAAAACATTCAGTACTTC. V gene TRBV6-2 or TRBV6-3 combines with J gene TRBJ2-4; tentatively, D is TRBD2 (6 bases). CDR3 length: 16 residues. Per the germline V gene, CDR1 is MNHEY and CDR2 is SVGEGT. V was pared by 2 bases and J by 3 bases, with 14 bases between.

This clonotype appeared a few times. The rearrangement joins TRBV29-1 to TRBJ2-5; TRBD2 matches at 11 bases. The CDR3 has 14 residues. The germline CDR1 and CDR2 sequences are SQVTM and ANQGSEA. The V gene end was trimmed by 6 bases and the J gene end by 2 bases; junction bases not matched to a gene: 5. CDR3 DNA sequence: TGCAGCGTCATTACTAGCGGGAGACAAGAGACCCAGTACTTC. It yields the protein CSVITSGRQETQYF.

This clonotype was seen ten or more times. The V and J genes are TRBV28 and TRBJ2-7; TRBD2 is a possible D gene (6 bases). The germline V gene has CDR1 MDHEN and CDR2 SYDVKM. The CDR3 is made up of 13 amino acids. V shed 5 bases and J shed 3 bases, with 11 bases lying between them. CDR3 amino acids: CASSPGRYYEQYF. DNA for the CDR3: TGTGCCAGCAGTCCCGGGAGATACTACGAGCAGTACTTC.

This clonotype occurred a few times. The V call is TRBV3-1, the J call TRBJ2-4, with TRBD2 identical over 9 bases. There are 14 residues in the CDR3. V lost 5 bases to trimming and J lost 9 bases; unmatched junction nucleotides: 8. The V gene's germline CDR1 is LGHDT and CDR2 YNNKEL (reference sequence). The CDR3 nucleotides are TGTGCCAGCAGCTCAACAGGGACTAGCACCATTCAGTACTTC. It specifies CASSSTGTSTIQYF.

This clonotype was recorded many times. CDR3 coding DNA: TGTGCCAGCAAAGCGGAGCTCCAAGAGACCCAGTACTTC. Protein product: CASKAELQETQYF. The rearrangement uses TRBV3-1 and TRBJ2-5, with a tentative D call TRBD2 (5 bases). V was pared by 7 bases and J by 1 base, with 10 bases between. Germline-derived CDR1 and CDR2 are LGHDT and YNNKEL (reference sequence). The CDR3 is 13 residues long.

This clonotype was picked up a small number of times. The chain combines TRBV3-1 with TRBJ2-2; TRBD2 aligns across 9 bases. With 4 bases clipped from V and 1 base from J, the junction kept 4 bases outside the gene matches. CDR1 is LGHDT and CDR2 is YNNKEL in the germline V gene (reference sequence). The CDR3 contains 16 residues. CDR3 bases: TGTGCCAGCAGCCTTCAGACTAGCGGGAACACCGGGGAGCTGTTTTTT. Translated, it gives CASSLQTSGNTGELFF.

V usage is TRBV20-1 and J usage is TRBJ2-5, with 8 bases fitting TRBD2. The germline V gene has CDR1 DFQATT and CDR2 SNEGSKA (reference sequence). The CDR3 totals 15 residues. The J segment lost 5 bases and the V segment lost 1 base, leaving 9 bases of the junction unmatched. The CDR3 loop reads CSARATGTSRETQYF. The CDR3 bases are TGCAGTGCTAGAGCCACCGGGACTAGTCGCGAGACCCAGTACTTC.

The chain has TRBV29-1 and TRBJ1-4; 9 bases map to TRBD1. Trimming removed 5 bases from V and 0 bases from J; junction bases left unmatched: 10. Germline loops: CDR1 SQVTM, CDR2 ANQGSEA. This CDR3 has 17 residues. Here the CDR3 reads CSVTEGTGPTTNEKLFF. The DNA for the CDR3 is TGCAGCGTTACGGAAGGGACAGGGCCCACAACTAATGAAAAACTGTTTTTT.

This chain links TRBV6-2 or TRBV6-3 with TRBJ2-7, with 7 bases fitting TRBD2. This CDR3 is built from 15 residues. The junction had 11 bases not matched to a gene; V was cut back by 6 bases and J by 3 bases. Germline CDR1 is MNHEY and CDR2 is SVGEGT. CDR3 sequence (DNA): TGTGCCAGCAGAGACAGCGGGAACTCTTTCTACGAGCAGTACTTC. It codes for CASRDSGNSFYEQYF.

This clonotype was counted between two and nine times. The chain joins TRBV7-9 to TRBJ2-3, with TRBD2 as a possible D gene (5 bases). The CDR3 is made up of 10 amino acids. Germline V CDR1 and CDR2: SEHNR, FQNEAQ (reference sequence). Trimming cost V 5 bases and J 11 bases, with 8 bases left between them. The chain's CDR3 is CASSTSVQYF. The CDR3 DNA is TGTGCCAGCAGCACTAGTGTGCAGTATTTT.

The chain couples TRBV29-1 to TRBJ2-3; possibly TRBD2 for D (6 bases). There are 16 residues in the CDR3. Germline CDR1 and CDR2: SQVTM and ANQGSEA. V dropped 5 bases and J dropped 1 base, with 19 bases sitting between them. The CDR3 coding sequence is TGCAGCGTTAGTCCCCGGAGGGCCGCGGGCACAGATACGCAGTATTTT. It specifies CSVSPRRAAGTDTQYF.